The 23 T cell receptor beta chains reported below all come from one sample, sequenced in a study of T cell repertoires in cytomegalovirus infection. Their antigen targets remain unknown. Via MiXCR, TCRdb re-called the reads, giving one row per CDR3 protein. This table has roughly 150,000 distinct CDR3 sequences, roughly 20% appearing once. The material was CD8+ T cells from cultured PBMCs, obtained from culture after CMV antigen stimulation. The receptors derive from a human donor in good health (CMV status not recorded). Some clones in this sample may be carry-over from other donors' samples.

The DNA for the CDR3 is TGTGCCAGCAGTTTAGGAGCCCGCGAGCAGTACTTC. Amino acids: CASSLGAREQYF. The rearrangement joins TRBV12-3 or TRBV12-4 to TRBJ2-7; D is unclear. Trimming pared 1 base from V and 6 bases from J, leaving 7 bases between. The length of the CDR3 is 12 residues.

The chain carries TRBV6-2 or TRBV6-3 and TRBJ1-1, with D perhaps TRBD1 (6 bases). The V gene's germline CDR1 is MNHEY and CDR2 SVGEGT. V was cut by 7 bases and J by 5 bases, with 11 bases left in between. The CDR3 is 12 amino acids. The CDR3: CASTEQGTEAFF. In DNA, the CDR3 is TGTGCCAGCACCGAACAGGGAACTGAAGCTTTCTTT.

V is TRBV7-2 and J is TRBJ2-3; no firm D call. CDR3 length: 15 residues. V was trimmed by 1 base and J by 2 bases, leaving 10 bases between them. Germline V CDR1 and CDR2: SGHTA, FQGNSA. The CDR3 DNA is TGTGCCAGCAGCTTAGGGGCCGCAGACACAGATACGCAGTATTTT. Protein: CASSLGAADTDTQYF.

This clonotype was counted between two and nine times. V and J are TRBV16 and TRBJ2-7; the D call may be TRBD1 or TRBD2 (5 bases each). Germline CDR1 KGHSY, CDR2 FQNENV. Trimming removed 7 bases at V and 2 bases at J, with 12 bases between. The CDR3 spans 13 residues. The CDR3 nucleotides are TGTGCCAGCACGGGACGGTCAACCTACGAGCAGTACTTC. Translated: CASTGRSTYEQYF.

This clonotype occurred a few times. The chain combines TRBV27 with TRBJ1-5; 8 nucleotides agree with TRBD1. The CDR3 is 14 amino acids. Germline assignment: CDR1 MNHEY and CDR2 SMNVEV (reference sequence). J lost 2 bases, V lost 5 bases, and 2 bases had no gene match. CDR3 sequence: CASSVTGGNQPQHF. The DNA for the CDR3 is TGTGCCAGCAGTGTGACAGGGGGCAATCAGCCCCAGCATTTT.

This clonotype was found a few times. The CDR3 nucleotides are TGTGCCAGCAGCTTAGCGTTCGGGCTTGGGGGCCTTGTAAGCAATGAGCAGTTCTTC. Protein product: CASSLAFGLGGLVSNEQFF. V usage is TRBV7-9 and J usage is TRBJ2-1; D is possibly TRBD1 (6 bases). The V and J ends lost 0 bases and 6 bases respectively, with 24 bases between them. This CDR3 comprises 19 residues. Germline V CDR1 and CDR2: SEHNR, FQNEAQ (reference sequence). Variable domain in full (rest from reference TRBV7-9 and TRBJ2-1): DTGVSQNPRHKITKRGQNVTFRCDPISEHNRLYWYRQTLGQGPEFLTYFQNEAQLEKSRLLSDRFSAERPKGSFSTLEIQRTEQGDSAMYLCASSLAFGLGGLVSNEQFFGPGTRLTVL.

This chain joins TRBV10-3 and TRBJ1-2, with unresolved D. V was trimmed by 8 bases and J by 0 bases, leaving 4 bases between them. CDR1 is ENHRY, CDR2 SYGVKD, per germline. The CDR3 extends over 11 amino acids. The CDR3 DNA reads TGTGCCATCCAAACTAACTATGGCTACACCTTC. This sequence encodes CAIQTNYGYTF.

This chain joins TRBV5-4 and TRBJ2-3; D might be TRBD2 (6 bases). Trimming stripped 4 bases from V and 2 bases from J, with 11 bases between. Germline V gene lookup returns CDR1 SGHNT and CDR2 YYREEE (reference sequence). This CDR3 is built from 14 residues. CDR3 sequence: CASSPGDVTDTQYF. The CDR3 nucleotides read TGTGCCAGCAGCCCGGGGGACGTCACAGATACGCAGTATTTT.

The V gene is TRBV4-1, the J gene TRBJ2-7; possible D gene TRBD1, 6 bases. Germline V gene data show CDR1 as MGHRA and CDR2 as YSYEKL. Trimming pared 2 bases from V and 6 bases from J, leaving 14 bases between. The CDR3 has 14 amino acids. CDR3 loop: CASSQHGQTGEQYF. The CDR3 nucleotides read TGCGCCAGCAGCCAACACGGACAGACGGGCGAGCAGTACTTC.

This clonotype was seen more than once but under ten times. The J gene is TRBJ2-7, the V gene TRBV7-8; TRBD1 is a possible D gene (5 bases). There are 14 residues in the CDR3. Trimming pared 4 bases from V and 5 bases from J, leaving 15 bases between. Germline V gene lookup returns CDR1 SGHVS and CDR2 FQNEAQ. CDR3 in amino acids: CASSYLIQGHEQYF. The CDR3 coding sequence is TGTGCCAGCAGCTATCTAATCCAGGGCCACGAGCAGTACTTC.

The V gene is TRBV7-2, the J gene TRBJ2-1, with D hard to call. In germline, CDR1 is SGHTA, CDR2 FQGNSA. The ends were cut back, 6 bases at V and 2 bases at J, with 20 bases in the middle. CDR3 length: 17 amino acids. The CDR3: CASSQTPWDGTYNEQFF. The CDR3 DNA reads TGTGCCAGCAGTCAAACCCCTTGGGATGGGACCTACAATGAGCAGTTCTTC.

This clonotype was counted only a few times. Its ends do not fully match the called genes, so a read error is possible. This chain links TRBV7-6 with TRBJ1-5; weak D call: TRBD1 (6 bases). CDR1 and CDR2 (germline): SGHVS, FNYEAQ. The CDR3 consists of 14 residues. CDR3 residues: CASSGGAHNQPQHF. The CDR3 DNA follows: TGTGCTAGCAGCGGGGGGGCCCACAATCAGCCCCAGCATTTT.

This clonotype was counted only a few times. The chain has TRBV7-8 and TRBJ2-7; D may be TRBD1 (6 bases). Per germline, CDR1 SGHVS and CDR2 FQNEAQ. V gave up 4 bases and J gave up 2 bases, with 12 bases separating them. The length of the CDR3 is 14 residues. CDR3 amino acids: CASSSRTETYEQYF. As DNA, the CDR3 is TGTGCCAGCAGCTCTCGGACAGAGACCTACGAGCAGTACTTC.

This chain links TRBV7-9 with TRBJ2-2, with a possible D match to TRBD1 (6 bases). CDR3 length: 18 residues. Trimming cost V 3 bases and J 0 bases, with 17 bases left between them. The germline gives CDR1 SEHNR, CDR2 FQNEAQ (reference sequence). The CDR3 loop reads CASSFTGPGVTNTGELFF. Written as DNA, the CDR3 is TGTGCCAGCAGCTTTACAGGGCCTGGGGTTACGAACACCGGGGAGCTGTTTTTT.

This chain joins TRBV7-6 and TRBJ2-1, with TRBD1 matching 8 bases. With V trimmed by 1 base and J by 9 bases, 5 bases remained unmatched. This CDR3 region has 14 residues. Germline assignment: CDR1 SGHVS and CDR2 FNYEAQ. CDR3: CASSLDGQGGEQFF. The CDR3 DNA reads as TGTGCCAGCAGCTTAGATGGACAGGGTGGTGAGCAGTTCTTC.

The chain carries TRBV24-1 and TRBJ1-1, with 8 positions matching TRBD1. Germline V gene lookup returns CDR1 KGHDR and CDR2 SFDVKD. CDR3 length: 16 residues. The ends lost 6 bases at V and 3 bases at J; junction bases unmatched: 11. The CDR3 sequence: CATSSNGQGRHTEAFF. CDR3 nucleotides: TGTGCCACCAGTTCAAATGGACAGGGCCGTCACACTGAAGCTTTCTTT.

The table lists this clonotype with a count of one. The V gene is TRBV7-8, the J gene TRBJ2-3, with 9 bases fitting TRBD2. The CDR3 loop spans 17 amino acids. CDR1 and CDR2 from the germline V gene are SGHVS and FQNEAQ. Trimming removed 1 base from V and 6 bases from J; junction bases left unmatched: 11. The CDR3 sequence: CASSLGVSAGGSDTQYF. The DNA of the CDR3 is TGTGCCAGCAGCTTAGGGGTCTCGGCGGGGGGGAGCGATACGCAGTATTTT.

J is TRBJ1-1 and V is TRBV7-9; 9 bases agree with TRBD1. The CDR3 contains 15 residues. V trimming: 5 bases; J trimming: 3 bases; junction bases outside the gene matches: 7. In germline, CDR1 is SEHNR, CDR2 FQNEAQ (reference sequence). In nucleotides, the CDR3 is TGTGCCAGCAGCATATACAGGGGGCGAGACACTGAAGCTTTCTTT. Residues: CASSIYRGRDTEAFF.

This clonotype was observed a few times. V usage is TRBV9 and J usage is TRBJ1-2; tentatively, D is TRBD1 (6 bases). V lost 0 bases, J lost 0 bases, and 9 bases lay in between. The CDR3 spans 15 residues. Germline lookup yields CDR1 SGDLS and CDR2 YYNGEE. The CDR3 here is CASSVGAGANYGYTF. CDR3 bases: TGTGCCAGCAGCGTAGGGGCAGGGGCTAACTATGGCTACACCTTC.

This clonotype occurred a few times. The chain is built from TRBV12-3 or TRBV12-4 and TRBJ2-2; D not resolved. Deletions cut 5 bases from V and 6 bases from J, with 4 bases between. The CDR3 loop spans 11 amino acids. Here the CDR3 reads CASSHAGELFF. The CDR3 DNA sequence: TGTGCCAGCAGTCATGCCGGGGAGCTGTTTTTT.

This clonotype came up a few times. The chain combines TRBV6-5 with TRBJ2-1, with a tentative D call TRBD1 (5 bases). Between the trimmed V and J ends, which lost 2 bases and 10 bases, there was a span of 9 bases. The CDR3 consists of 12 residues. Germline lookup yields CDR1 MNHEY and CDR2 SVGAGI. The CDR3 region is CASSYQGGEQFF. As DNA, the CDR3 is TGTGCCAGCAGTTACCAGGGTGGAGAGCAGTTCTTC.

This clonotype turned up a few times. One end of the junction is discordant with germline, which a read error may explain. This rearrangement joins TRBV7-7 to TRBJ2-7; D is possibly TRBD1 (6 bases). The CDR3 is 15 residues long. Germline CDR1 is SSHAT and CDR2 is FNYEAQ (reference sequence). The DNA for the CDR3 is TGTGCTAGCAGCGAGGGCATGGGGGCGACCTACGAGCAGTACTTC. Residues: CASSEGMGATYEQYF.

V usage is TRBV4-2 and J usage is TRBJ1-5, with D hard to call. The CDR3 has 18 residues. Germline CDR1 LGHNA, CDR2 YNFKEQ. V lost 0 bases and J lost 0, with 15 bases in between. The CDR3 DNA is TGTGCCAGCAGCCAAGAACCCCTTGAAAGTTATAGCAATCAGCCCCAGCATTTT. Translated, it gives CASSQEPLESYSNQPQHF.